These 20 T cell receptor beta chains came from one sample sequenced in a study of blood T cells in healthy people across ages. The authors ran a second PCR of 7 to 11 cycles using a sample-barcoded 5' primer and a J-beta primer mix. TCRdb redid the calling of the 5' RACE reads with MiXCR, one entry per CDR3 protein. The repertoire holds around 710,000 distinct CDR3 sequences, with roughly 43% as singletons. The source material was blood. Source of these receptors: a woman aged 55-75 years in good health.

This clonotype showed up just a few times. The chain couples TRBV12-3 or TRBV12-4 to TRBJ2-3; D uncertain. V was trimmed by 3 bases and J by 5 bases, leaving 3 bases between them. The CDR3 has 11 amino acids. The CDR3 loop is CASSFIDTQYF. In nucleotides, the CDR3 is TGTGCCAGCAGTTTTATAGATACGCAGTATTTT.

The V gene is TRBV29-1, the J gene TRBJ2-7; D perhaps matches TRBD1 (5 bases). The CDR3 sequence is 12 residues long. The V and J ends lost 5 bases and 3 bases respectively, with 11 bases between them. Germline CDR1 and CDR2: SQVTM and ANQGSEA. The DNA of the CDR3 is TGCAGCGTTTATGTGACAGACTACGAGCAGTACTTC. The encoded protein is CSVYVTDYEQYF.

This sequence joins TRBV29-1 and TRBJ1-1; perhaps TRBD1 as D (5 bases). Germline assignment: CDR1 SQVTM and CDR2 ANQGSEA. This CDR3 spans 12 amino acids. Trimming shortened V by 4 bases and J by 5 bases, and 11 bases separated the two germline ends. In DNA form, the CDR3 reads TGCAGCGTTGCCGCAGGGAGGACTGAAGCTTTCTTT. Encoded protein: CSVAAGRTEAFF.

The rearrangement joins TRBV29-1 to TRBJ2-3; the D gene could be TRBD1 or TRBD2 (5 bases each). Trimming removed 5 bases from V and 1 base from J, with 13 bases in between. The CDR3 is 14 residues long. CDR1 SQVTM and CDR2 ANQGSEA come from the germline V gene. The CDR3 region has the DNA TGCAGCGTTATGAGGGGAGTGGGCACAGATACGCAGTATTTT. This gives the protein CSVMRGVGTDTQYF.

The chain is built from TRBV7-9 and TRBJ2-2; the D gene is possibly TRBD2 (6 bases). Germline values: CDR1 SEHNR, CDR2 FQNEAQ (reference sequence). Trimming took 2 bases from V and 3 from J, leaving 13 bases between them. The CDR3 extends over 16 amino acids. CDR3 DNA sequence: TGTGCCAGCAGCTTACGGGGGAGTTCGGACACCGGGGAGCTGTTTTTT. Amino acid sequence: CASSLRGSSDTGELFF. The entire variable domain, with the rest obtained from reference TRBV7-9 and TRBJ2-2, is as follows: DTGVSQNPRHKITKRGQNVTFRCDPISEHNRLYWYRQTLGQGPEFLTYFQNEAQLEKSRLLSDRFSAERPKGSFSTLEIQRTEQGDSAMYLCASSLRGSSDTGELFFGEGSRLTVL.

In this sample, this clonotype turned up a few times. The chain employs TRBV10-1 and TRBJ2-1; 9 bases fit TRBD2. Germline V lookup: CDR1 WNHNN, CDR2 SYGVQD (reference sequence). This CDR3 contains 15 residues. Trimming took 0 bases from V and 8 from J; bases not matched to a gene: 5. The CDR3 is CASSESLAGVHEQFF. The CDR3 DNA is TGCGCCAGCAGTGAGTCTTTAGCGGGGGTCCATGAGCAGTTCTTC.

Only a few counts were recorded for this clonotype. This chain connects TRBV10-3 to TRBJ2-3, with D tentatively TRBD2 (5 bases). Trimming stripped 0 bases from V and 6 bases from J, with 10 bases between. Per the germline V gene, CDR1 is ENHRY and CDR2 is SYGVKD. The CDR3 length is 14 residues. Here the CDR3 DNA reads TGTGCCATCAGTGAGTCGCCGGGGTTGGATACGCAGTATTTT. This sequence encodes CAISESPGLDTQYF.

The genes are TRBV18 and TRBJ2-1; possibly TRBD2 for D (6 bases). V was pared by 3 bases and J by 2 bases, with 17 bases between. The CDR3 is 17 amino acids. Germline V gene sequence: CDR1 KGHSH, CDR2 LQKENI. The CDR3 nucleotides read TGTGCCAGCTCACCTTACCCAGCGGGCCTGGCCTACAATGAGCAGTTCTTC. It encodes CASSPYPAGLAYNEQFF.

The V and J genes are TRBV11-2 and TRBJ2-3; unclear D gene. Germline-derived CDR1 and CDR2 are SGHAT and FQNNGV. Trimming removed 7 bases at V and 2 bases at J, with 10 bases between. The CDR3 is 13 amino acids. The CDR3 bases are TGTGCCAGCACGCGGAGCTCCACAGATACGCAGTATTTT. Residues: CASTRSSTDTQYF.

The J gene is TRBJ2-5, the V gene TRBV28; D not resolved. Trimming removed 4 bases from V and 5 bases from J, with 17 bases in between. CDR1 and CDR2 from the germline V gene are MDHEN and SYDVKM. This CDR3 has 15 residues. The CDR3 DNA follows: TGTGCCAGCAGTTCCCCCCAGCGCGTTGAGGAGACCCAGTACTTC. Its translation is CASSSPQRVEETQYF.

The chain is built from TRBV15 and TRBJ1-1; weak D call: TRBD1 (6 bases). Germline V gene sequence: CDR1 LNHNV, CDR2 YYDKDF (reference sequence). The ends were cut back, 2 bases at V and 3 bases at J, with 10 bases in the middle. The CDR3 is made up of 14 amino acids. The CDR3 coding sequence is TGTGCCACCAGCAGAAAAGGACAGTACACTGAAGCTTTCTTT. Residues: CATSRKGQYTEAFF.

This clonotype was seen a few times. The CDR3 sequence is CSVEQENTGELFF. The CDR3 DNA follows: TGCAGCGTTGAACAGGAGAACACCGGGGAGCTGTTTTTT. This chain uses TRBV29-1 with TRBJ2-2; D is unresolved. The CDR3 has 13 amino acids. The V end lost 2 bases, the J end lost 1 base, and 5 bases lay between the germline ends. Per the germline V gene, CDR1 is SQVTM and CDR2 is ANQGSEA.

The V call is TRBV12-3 or TRBV12-4, the J call TRBJ2-5, with D maybe TRBD2 (6 bases). V was pared by 6 bases and J by 4 bases, with 15 bases between. CDR3 length: 14 amino acids. CDR3: CASRREPGTETQYF. CDR3 coding DNA: TGTGCCAGCAGGCGGGAACCCGGCACAGAGACCCAGTACTTC.

V usage is TRBV27 and J usage is TRBJ1-4; a possible D gene is TRBD1 (5 bases). Germline assignment: CDR1 MNHEY and CDR2 SMNVEV (reference sequence). Trimming removed 5 bases from V and 3 bases from J, with 13 bases in between. CDR3 length equals 15 residues. CDR3 sequence (DNA): TGTGCCAGCAGTGTAGGACGGACATCTAATGAAAAACTGTTTTTT. It is translated as CASSVGRTSNEKLFF. The full variable domain, in which reference TRBV27 and TRBJ1-4 provide the parts outside the CDR3, is EAQVTQNPRYLITVTGKKLTVTCSQNMNHEYMSWYRQDPGLGLRQIYYSMNVEVTDKGDVPEGYKVSRKEKRNFPLILESPSPNQTSLYFCASSVGRTSNEKLFFGSGTQLSVL.

This chain links TRBV3-1 with TRBJ1-2; D possibly corresponds to TRBD1 (5 bases). Trimming removed 0 bases from V and 8 bases from J, with 13 bases in between. The CDR3 consists of 14 residues. Per the germline V gene, CDR1 is LGHDT and CDR2 is YNNKEL (reference sequence). This chain's CDR3 is CASSQEVRATGYTF. CDR3 bases: TGTGCCAGCAGCCAAGAGGTCAGGGCGACCGGCTACACCTTC.

This clonotype was detected only once. V gene TRBV7-9 combines with J gene TRBJ2-7, with 15 bases lining up with TRBD2. J was trimmed by 7 bases and V by 1 base; bases with no gene match: 14. This CDR3 has 19 residues. Germline assignment: CDR1 SEHNR and CDR2 FQNEAQ (reference sequence). CDR3 residues: CASSLVSGLAGGPFCEQYF. CDR3 nucleotide sequence: TGTGCCAGCAGCTTAGTCTCAGGACTAGCGGGAGGGCCCTTTTGTGAGCAGTACTTC.

There are a few counts of this clonotype. The chain uses TRBV20-1 and TRBJ1-4; 7 bases line up with TRBD1. Germline lookup yields CDR1 DFQATT and CDR2 SNEGSKA (reference sequence). After removal of 2 bases from V and 5 bases from J, the junction contained 5 bases not matched to a gene. This CDR3 region has 14 residues. CDR3 in amino acids: CSARKGADNEKLFF. CDR3 nucleotides: TGCAGTGCTAGAAAGGGGGCCGACAATGAAAAACTGTTTTTT.

This clonotype was seen more than once but under ten times. The J gene is TRBJ1-2, the V gene TRBV27; TRBD1 matches 7 bases. The V and J ends lost 5 bases and 3 bases, in that order; junction bases with no gene match: 3. The CDR3 is 13 amino acids. Germline loops: CDR1 MNHEY, CDR2 SMNVEV (reference sequence). The CDR3 loop reads CASSGTADYGYTF. The CDR3 nucleotides are TGTGCCAGCAGTGGGACAGCAGACTATGGCTACACCTTC.

Comment on this clonotype: This could be a read error, since a much larger clone is one nucleotide away. This chain connects TRBV7-9 to TRBJ2-7, with 9 bases identical to TRBD1. Germline V lookup: CDR1 SEHNR, CDR2 FQNEAQ (reference sequence). The CDR3 has 13 residues. This CDR3 reads CANSEGQGYEQYF. The CDR3 DNA reads TGTGCCAACAGCGAAGGACAGGGGTACGAGCAGTACTTC.

This rearrangement joins TRBV5-1 to TRBJ2-7, with 9 bases lining up with TRBD1. Per germline, CDR1 SGHRS and CDR2 YFSETQ. V dropped 0 bases and J dropped 5; count of bases not matched to a gene: 6. This CDR3 region has 15 residues. CDR3 protein: CASSLGPGQGHEQYF. The CDR3 nucleotides read TGCGCCAGCAGCTTGGGACCGGGACAGGGCCACGAGCAGTACTTC.